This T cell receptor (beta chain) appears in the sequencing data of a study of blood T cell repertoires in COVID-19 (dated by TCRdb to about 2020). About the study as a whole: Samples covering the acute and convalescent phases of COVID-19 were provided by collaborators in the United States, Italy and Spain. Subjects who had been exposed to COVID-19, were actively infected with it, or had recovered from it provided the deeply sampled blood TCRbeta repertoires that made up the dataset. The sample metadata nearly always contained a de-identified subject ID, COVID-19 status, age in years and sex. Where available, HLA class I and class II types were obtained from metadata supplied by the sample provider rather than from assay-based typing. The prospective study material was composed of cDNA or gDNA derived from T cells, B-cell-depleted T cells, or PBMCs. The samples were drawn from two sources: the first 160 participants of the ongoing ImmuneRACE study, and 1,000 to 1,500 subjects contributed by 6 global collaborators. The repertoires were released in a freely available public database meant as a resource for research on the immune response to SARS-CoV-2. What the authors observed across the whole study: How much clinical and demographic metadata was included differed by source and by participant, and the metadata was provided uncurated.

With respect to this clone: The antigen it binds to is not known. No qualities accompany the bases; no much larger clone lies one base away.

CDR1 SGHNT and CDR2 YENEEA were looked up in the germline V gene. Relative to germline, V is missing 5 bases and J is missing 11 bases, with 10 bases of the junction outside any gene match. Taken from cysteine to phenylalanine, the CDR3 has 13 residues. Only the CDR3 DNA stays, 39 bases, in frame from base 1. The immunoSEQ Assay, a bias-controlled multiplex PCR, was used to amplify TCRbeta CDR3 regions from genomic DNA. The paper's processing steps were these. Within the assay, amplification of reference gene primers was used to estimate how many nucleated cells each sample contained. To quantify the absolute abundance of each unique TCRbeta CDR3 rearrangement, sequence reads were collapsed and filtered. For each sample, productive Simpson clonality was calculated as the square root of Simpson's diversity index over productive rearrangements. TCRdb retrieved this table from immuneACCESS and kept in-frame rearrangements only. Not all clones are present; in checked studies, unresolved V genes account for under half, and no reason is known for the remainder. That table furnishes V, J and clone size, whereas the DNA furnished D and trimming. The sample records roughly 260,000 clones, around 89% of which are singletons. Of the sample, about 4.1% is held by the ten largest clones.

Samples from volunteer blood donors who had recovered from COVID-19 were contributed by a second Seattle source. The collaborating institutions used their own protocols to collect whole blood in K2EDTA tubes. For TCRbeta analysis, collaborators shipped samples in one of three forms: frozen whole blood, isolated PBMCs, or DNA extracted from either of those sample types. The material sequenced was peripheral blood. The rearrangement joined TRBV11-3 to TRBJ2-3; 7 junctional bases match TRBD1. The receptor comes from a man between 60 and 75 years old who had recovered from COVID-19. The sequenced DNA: TGTGCCAGCAGCCCCACTAGACAGGGATTGCAGTATTTT. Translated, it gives CASSPTRQGLQYF.